This T cell receptor (beta chain) derives from a study of graft-versus-host responses after intestinal transplantation. For this clone: Antigen: not known.

The germline V gene has CDR1 GTSNPN and CDR2 SVGIG (reference sequence). The CDR3 has 14 amino acids. Between the trimmed V and J ends, which lost 4 bases and 4 bases, there was a span of 16 bases. Some clones are missing from TCRdb's copy, which holds only in-frame ones; the method was immunoSEQ multiplex PCR. Here the sample spans approximately 90,000 clones, roughly 91% being singletons. Study outcomes and limitations: There was an association between peak levels of circulating GvH clones and early post-transplant HvG declines.

The sequencing here drew on unstimulated CD8+ T cells sorted from spleen or lymph node cells, taken before intestinal transplant. The clonotype originates from a human donor who received an intestinal transplant. The chain links TRBV30 to TRBJ1-2; D unclear. The CDR3 DNA reads as TGTGCCTGGAATGAGGGCAGCCCTTTCTATGGCTACACCTTC. Amino acid sequence: CAWNEGSPFYGYTF.